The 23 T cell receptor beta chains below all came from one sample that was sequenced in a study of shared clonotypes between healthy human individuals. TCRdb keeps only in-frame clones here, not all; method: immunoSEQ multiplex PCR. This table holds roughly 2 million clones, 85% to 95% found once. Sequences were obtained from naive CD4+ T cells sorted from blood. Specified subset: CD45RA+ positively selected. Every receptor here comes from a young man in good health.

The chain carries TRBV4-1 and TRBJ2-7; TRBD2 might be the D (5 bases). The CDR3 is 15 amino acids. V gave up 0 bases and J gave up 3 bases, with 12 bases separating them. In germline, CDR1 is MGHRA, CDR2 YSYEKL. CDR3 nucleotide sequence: TGCGCCAGCAGCCAAGATATCGAGGGCGGCTACGAGCAGTACTTC. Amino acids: CASSQDIEGGYEQYF.

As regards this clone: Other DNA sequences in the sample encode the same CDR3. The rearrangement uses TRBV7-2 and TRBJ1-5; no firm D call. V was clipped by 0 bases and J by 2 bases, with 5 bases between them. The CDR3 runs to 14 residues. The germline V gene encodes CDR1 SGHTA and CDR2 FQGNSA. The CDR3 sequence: CASSLARGNQPQHF. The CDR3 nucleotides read TGTGCCAGCAGCTTAGCGCGGGGCAATCAGCCCCAGCATTTT. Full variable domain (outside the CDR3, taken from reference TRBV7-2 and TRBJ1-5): GAGVSQSPSNKVTEKGKDVELRCDPISGHTALYWYRQSLGQGLEFLIYFQGNSAPDKSGLPSDRFSAERTGGSVSTLTIQRTQQEDSAVYLCASSLARGNQPQHFGDGTRLSIL.

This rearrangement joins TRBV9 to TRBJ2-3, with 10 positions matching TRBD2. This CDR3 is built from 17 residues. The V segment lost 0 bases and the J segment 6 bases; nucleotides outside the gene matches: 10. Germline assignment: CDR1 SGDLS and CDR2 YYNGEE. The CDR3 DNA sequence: TGTGCCAGCAGCGTAGAGGCTAGCGGGAGATTTGTGGATACGCAGTATTTT. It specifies CASSVEASGRFVDTQYF.

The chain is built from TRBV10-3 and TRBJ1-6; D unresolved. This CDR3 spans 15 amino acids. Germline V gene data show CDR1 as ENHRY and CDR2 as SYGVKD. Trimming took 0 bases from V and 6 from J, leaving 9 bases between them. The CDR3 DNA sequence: TGTGCCATCAGTGAGTCGGCACCGACTAATTCACCCCTCCACTTT. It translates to CAISESAPTNSPLHF.

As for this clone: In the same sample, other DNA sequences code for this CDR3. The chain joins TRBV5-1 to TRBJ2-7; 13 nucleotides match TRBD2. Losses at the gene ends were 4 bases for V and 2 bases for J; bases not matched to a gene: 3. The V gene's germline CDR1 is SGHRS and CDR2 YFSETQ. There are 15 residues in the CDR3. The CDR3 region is CASSLLAGGPYEQYF. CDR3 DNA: TGCGCCAGCAGCCTACTAGCGGGAGGGCCCTACGAGCAGTACTTC.

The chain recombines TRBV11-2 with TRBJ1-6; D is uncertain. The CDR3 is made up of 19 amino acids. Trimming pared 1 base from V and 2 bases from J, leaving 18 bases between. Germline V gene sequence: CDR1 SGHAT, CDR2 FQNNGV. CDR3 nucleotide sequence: TGTGCCAGCAGCTTAGGGGTTAACGAGGGAGGCCCCTATAATTCACCCCTCCACTTT. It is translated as CASSLGVNEGGPYNSPLHF.

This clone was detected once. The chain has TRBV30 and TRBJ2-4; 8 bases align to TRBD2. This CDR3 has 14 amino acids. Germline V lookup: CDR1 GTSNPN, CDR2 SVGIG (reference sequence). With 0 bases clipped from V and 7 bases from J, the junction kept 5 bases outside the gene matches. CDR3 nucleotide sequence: TGTGCCTGGAGTGTAACGGGGGGGCTGAACATTCAGTACTTC. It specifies CAWSVTGGLNIQYF.

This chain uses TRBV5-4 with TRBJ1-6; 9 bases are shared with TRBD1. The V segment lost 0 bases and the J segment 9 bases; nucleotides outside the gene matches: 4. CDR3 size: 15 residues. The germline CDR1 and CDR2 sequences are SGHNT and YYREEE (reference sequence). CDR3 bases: TGTGCCAGCAGCTTGGCCGGGACAGGGCTTTCACCCCTCCACTTT. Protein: CASSLAGTGLSPLHF.

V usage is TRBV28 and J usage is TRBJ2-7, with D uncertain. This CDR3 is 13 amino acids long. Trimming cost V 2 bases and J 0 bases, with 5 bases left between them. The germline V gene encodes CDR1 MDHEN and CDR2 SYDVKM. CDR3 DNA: TGTGCCAGCAGTTTACTCAGCTCCTACGAGCAGTACTTC. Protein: CASSLLSSYEQYF.

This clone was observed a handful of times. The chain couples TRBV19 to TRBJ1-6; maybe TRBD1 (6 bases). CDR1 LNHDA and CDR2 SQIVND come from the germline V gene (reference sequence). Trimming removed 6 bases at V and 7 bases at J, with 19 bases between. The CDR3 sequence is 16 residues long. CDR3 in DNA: TGTGCCAGTAGCCTGGCGGGGGCAGGGATCAATTCACCCCTCCACTTT. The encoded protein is CASSLAGAGINSPLHF.

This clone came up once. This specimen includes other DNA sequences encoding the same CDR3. CDR3 DNA sequence: TGTGCCAGCAGACCCCGGGACAGAGTTAATTCACCCCTCCACTTT. It specifies CASRPRDRVNSPLHF. The chain joins TRBV28 to TRBJ1-6; 7 bases match TRBD1. The CDR3 covers 15 residues. Trimming cost V 6 bases and J 6 bases; bases outside gene matches: 8. Looked up from germline, CDR1 is MDHEN and CDR2 is SYDVKM.

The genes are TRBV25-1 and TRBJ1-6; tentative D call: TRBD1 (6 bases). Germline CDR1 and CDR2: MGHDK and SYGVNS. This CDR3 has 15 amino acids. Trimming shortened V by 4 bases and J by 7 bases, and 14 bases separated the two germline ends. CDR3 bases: TGTGCCAGCAGTGGGGGACACGGGCTGAATTCACCCCTCCACTTT. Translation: CASSGGHGLNSPLHF.

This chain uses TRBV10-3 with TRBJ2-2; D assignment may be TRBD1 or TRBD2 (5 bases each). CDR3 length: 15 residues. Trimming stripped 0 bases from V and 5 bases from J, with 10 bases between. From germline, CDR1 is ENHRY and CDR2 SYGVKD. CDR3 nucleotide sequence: TGTGCCATCAGTGAGTCTGGGGGAGTTACCGGGGAGCTGTTTTTT. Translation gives CAISESGGVTGELFF.

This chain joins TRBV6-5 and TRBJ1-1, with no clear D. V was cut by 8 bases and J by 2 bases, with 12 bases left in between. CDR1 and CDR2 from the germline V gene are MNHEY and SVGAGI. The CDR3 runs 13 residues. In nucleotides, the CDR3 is TGTGCCAGCTTGAGGGATAGCAACACTGAAGCTTTCTTT. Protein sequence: CASLRDSNTEAFF.

CDR3 region: CAWSVKMEGYTF. CDR3 DNA sequence: TGTGCCTGGAGTGTAAAGATGGAGGGCTACACCTTC. The chain uses TRBV30 and TRBJ1-2; D ambiguous. The germline CDR1 and CDR2 sequences are GTSNPN and SVGIG (reference sequence). The CDR3 is made up of 12 amino acids. Trimming removed 0 bases at V and 8 bases at J, with 10 bases between.

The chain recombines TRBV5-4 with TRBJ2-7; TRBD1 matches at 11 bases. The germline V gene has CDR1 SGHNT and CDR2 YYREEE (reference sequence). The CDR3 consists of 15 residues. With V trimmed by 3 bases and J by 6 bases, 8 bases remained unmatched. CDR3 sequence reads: CASSYQPGQGGEQYF. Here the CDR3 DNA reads TGTGCCAGCAGCTACCAACCGGGACAGGGGGGCGAGCAGTACTTC.

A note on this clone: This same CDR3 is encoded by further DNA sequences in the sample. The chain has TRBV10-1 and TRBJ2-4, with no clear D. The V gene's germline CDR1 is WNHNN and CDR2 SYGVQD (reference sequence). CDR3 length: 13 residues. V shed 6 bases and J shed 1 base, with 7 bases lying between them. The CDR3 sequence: CASSVDAKNIQYF. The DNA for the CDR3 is TGCGCCAGCAGCGTGGATGCCAAAAACATTCAGTACTTC.

The CDR3 nucleotides are TGTGCCAGCAGCTTAGATCCTAAGGGCTTTTTCGGCACAGATACGCAGTATTTT. Translation: CASSLDPKGFFGTDTQYF. The chain carries TRBV11-2 and TRBJ2-3; D unresolved. CDR1 is SGHAT and CDR2 is FQNNGV in the germline V gene. The germline V and J ends were trimmed by 0 bases and 1 base, with 17 bases remaining between them. The CDR3 loop spans 18 amino acids.

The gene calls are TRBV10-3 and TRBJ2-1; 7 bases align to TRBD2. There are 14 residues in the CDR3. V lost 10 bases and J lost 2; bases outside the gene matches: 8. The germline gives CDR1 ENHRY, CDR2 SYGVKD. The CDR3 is CATGLGLPYNEQFF. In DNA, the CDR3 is TGTGCCACCGGACTAGGATTACCCTACAATGAGCAGTTCTTC.

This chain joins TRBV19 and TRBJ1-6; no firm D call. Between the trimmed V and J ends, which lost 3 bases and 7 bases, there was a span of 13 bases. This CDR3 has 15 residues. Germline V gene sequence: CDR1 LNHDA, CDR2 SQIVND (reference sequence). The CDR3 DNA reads TGTGCCAGTAGTATTGGGCCAGTTGGCAATTCACCCCTCCACTTT. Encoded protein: CASSIGPVGNSPLHF.

CDR3 coding DNA: TGTGCCAGCAGCTTAGATAGCGGGGGGGCTCCAGATACGCAGTATTTT. Its protein is CASSLDSGGAPDTQYF. The rearrangement joins TRBV7-6 to TRBJ2-3; 11 bases map to TRBD2. V trimming: 1 base; J trimming: 4 bases; junction bases outside the gene matches: 4. Germline V gene sequence: CDR1 SGHVS, CDR2 FNYEAQ. CDR3 length: 16 amino acids.

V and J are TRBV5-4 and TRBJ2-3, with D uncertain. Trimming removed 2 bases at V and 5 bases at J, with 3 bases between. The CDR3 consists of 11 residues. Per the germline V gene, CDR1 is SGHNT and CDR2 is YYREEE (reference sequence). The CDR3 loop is CASSFGDTQYF. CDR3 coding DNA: TGTGCCAGCAGCTTTGGAGATACGCAGTATTTT.

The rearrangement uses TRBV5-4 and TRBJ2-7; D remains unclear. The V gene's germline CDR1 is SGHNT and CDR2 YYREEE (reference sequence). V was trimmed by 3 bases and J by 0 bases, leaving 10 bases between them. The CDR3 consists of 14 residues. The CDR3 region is CASSYQASSYEQYF. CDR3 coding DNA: TGTGCCAGCAGCTACCAGGCAAGCTCCTACGAGCAGTACTTC.